The 32 T cell receptor beta chains below all came from one sample that was sequenced in a study of CD8+ T cells in alopecia areata listed by TCRdb under 2018. The library was generated by the immunoSEQ multiplex PCR assay. RNA was extracted from all samples and reverse transcribed into cDNA, which served as template for TCR sequencing. The table comes from immuneACCESS by way of TCRdb, which keeps in-frame sequences with V and J called. Part of the clones is missing from these tables; in studies checked, under half for an unresolved V gene and the rest for unknown reasons. The sample has roughly 200,000 clones on record, roughly 64% of them singletons. The ten largest clones add up to 10% to 15% of the sample. What the time point label conveys for this sample: 24 weeks on oral tofacitinib. Interpreted using the paper, the treatment or condition label stands for: oral pan-JAK inhibitor, 5-10 mg twice daily.

Material: CD8+ T cells sorted from blood, obtained at week 24, from a patient treated with tofacitinib. The receptors here all came from a human donor with alopecia areata.

The genes are TRBV25-1 and TRBJ1-1; a possible D gene is TRBD1 (6 bases). Germline lookup yields CDR1 MGHDK and CDR2 SYGVNS. The ends were cut back, 6 bases at V and 4 bases at J, with 12 bases in the middle. CDR3 size: 13 residues. The CDR3 spells CASSTGGLTEAFF. CDR3 DNA: TGTGCCAGCAGCACCGGGGGCCTCACTGAAGCTTTCTTT.

The chain carries TRBV4-1 and TRBJ2-2; 7 bases line up with TRBD1. CDR3 length: 15 residues. From germline, CDR1 is MGHRA and CDR2 YSYEKL. The trim removed 1 base at V and 6 bases at J, leaving 5 bases unmatched. CDR3 coding DNA: TGCGCCAGCAGCCAAGTTTGGACAGGCCCCGGGGAGCTGTTTTTT. This translates into CASSQVWTGPGELFF.

This clone was seen more than once but under ten times. The rearrangement links TRBV30 to TRBJ2-7; D is possibly TRBD1 (5 bases). The CDR3 has 14 residues. V lost 4 bases and J 0 bases, leaving 13 bases between the germline ends. CDR1 and CDR2 (germline): GTSNPN, SVGIG (reference sequence). The CDR3 is CAWTSTESSYEQYF. The CDR3, as DNA: TGTGCCTGGACGTCGACAGAGAGCTCCTACGAGCAGTACTTC.

Remarks on this clone: Other DNA sequences within the sample encode an identical CDR3. The rearrangement links TRBV7-9 to TRBJ1-1; no firm D call. The CDR3 has 12 residues. Deletions cut 5 bases from V and 0 bases from J, with 4 bases between. Germline loops: CDR1 SEHNR, CDR2 FQNEAQ (reference sequence). The CDR3 region has the DNA TGTGCCAGCAGCCCAATGAACACTGAAGCTTTCTTT. Protein sequence: CASSPMNTEAFF.

V usage is TRBV4-1 and J usage is TRBJ1-6; perhaps TRBD1 as D (5 bases). The CDR3 runs to 17 residues. Germline CDR1 reads MGHRA; CDR2 reads YSYEKL. V gave up 1 base and J gave up 10 bases, with 20 bases separating them. The chain's CDR3 is CASSQVGGTGNGSPLHF. As DNA, the CDR3 is TGCGCCAGCAGCCAAGTCGGAGGGACGGGTAACGGGTCACCCCTCCACTTT.

This sequence joins TRBV13 and TRBJ2-7, with 7 bases identical to TRBD1. Trimming at V came to 1 base and at J to 4 bases, leaving 7 bases not matched to a gene. This CDR3 has 15 residues. Germline V gives CDR1 PRHDT, CDR2 FYEKMQ (reference sequence). The CDR3 DNA follows: TGTGCCAGCAGCTTAGCCGCAGGGGGATTTTACGAGCAGTACTTC. This encodes CASSLAAGGFYEQYF. Combining the CDR3 with reference TRBV13 and TRBJ2-7 gives the whole variable domain AAGVIQSPRHLIKEKRETATLKCYPIPRHDTVYWYQQGPGQDPQFLISFYEKMQSDKGSIPDRFSAQQFSDYHSELNMSSLELGDSALYFCASSLAAGGFYEQYFGPGTRLTVT.

The V gene is TRBV13, the J gene TRBJ1-4; D unclear. Trimming removed 5 bases from V and 0 bases from J, with 10 bases in between. The CDR3 covers 15 residues. CDR1 and CDR2 (germline): PRHDT, FYEKMQ (reference sequence). CDR3 in DNA: TGTGCCAGCAGCCACCCGGACGCAACTAATGAAAAACTGTTTTTT. Amino acid sequence: CASSHPDATNEKLFF.

The chain joins TRBV5-1 to TRBJ2-1; TRBD1 agrees at 9 bases. The CDR3 runs 14 residues. V lost 6 bases and J lost 4; bases outside the gene matches: 5. CDR1 SGHRS and CDR2 YFSETQ come from the germline V gene. CDR3 nucleotide sequence: TGCGCCAGCATAGGGACAGGGCGATACAATGAGCAGTTCTTC. Its protein product is CASIGTGRYNEQFF.

V usage is TRBV5-1 and J usage is TRBJ1-1; a weak D match, TRBD1 (5 bases). The CDR3 runs to 19 residues. With 0 bases removed from V and 1 base from J, the gap between germline ends came to 22 bases. Germline CDR1 is SGHRS and CDR2 is YFSETQ. The CDR3 DNA reads TGCGCCAGCAGCTTGGTAGGGGCAGCGACTGGAAGGGGGAACACTGAAGCTTTCTTT. As protein: CASSLVGAATGRGNTEAFF.

The chain has TRBV30 and TRBJ1-5, with unresolved D. Trimming shortened V by 0 bases and J by 3 bases, and 9 bases separated the two germline ends. This CDR3 is 14 amino acids long. Germline V gene data show CDR1 as GTSNPN and CDR2 as SVGIG (reference sequence). The CDR3 reads CAWSVLGNNQPQHF. The CDR3 DNA follows: TGTGCCTGGAGTGTACTGGGGAACAATCAGCCCCAGCATTTT.

The rearrangement links TRBV5-1 to TRBJ2-5; TRBD1 might be the D (6 bases). With 3 bases removed from V and 5 bases from J, the gap between germline ends came to 14 bases. Looked up from germline, CDR1 is SGHRS and CDR2 is YFSETQ. This CDR3 spans 14 amino acids. Here the CDR3 reads CASSSTGTWETQYF. In nucleotides, the CDR3 is TGCGCCAGCAGCTCAACCGGGACATGGGAGACCCAGTACTTC.

The CDR3 nucleotides are TGCGCCAGCAGCTCCAAGAGATGGACAGCTACTAAGCACACTGAAGCTTTCTTT. As protein: CASSSKRWTATKHTEAFF. The chain has TRBV4-1 and TRBJ1-1; a weak D match, TRBD1 (6 bases). Trimming cost V 5 bases and J 3 bases, with 25 bases left between them. CDR1 MGHRA and CDR2 YSYEKL come from the germline V gene. The CDR3 has 18 amino acids.

The CDR3 loop is CASSPPGPSNEKLFF. The CDR3, as DNA: TGTGCCAGCAGTCCCCCGGGACCGAGTAATGAAAAACTGTTTTTT. The J gene is TRBJ1-4, the V gene TRBV6-1; D may be TRBD1 (5 bases). CDR1 is MNHNS and CDR2 is SASEGT in the germline V gene. The CDR3 totals 15 residues. With 5 bases removed from V and 4 bases from J, the gap between germline ends came to 14 bases.

The chain couples TRBV6-1 to TRBJ2-5; 10 bases align to TRBD2. The CDR3 totals 15 residues. The junction had 3 bases not matched to a gene; V was cut back by 5 bases and J by 0 bases. Germline V lookup: CDR1 MNHNS, CDR2 SASEGT. Here the CDR3 reads CASSISGGYQETQYF. CDR3 coding DNA: TGTGCCAGCAGTATTAGCGGGGGGTACCAAGAGACCCAGTACTTC.

The chain joins TRBV9 to TRBJ2-6; D gene uncertain. The CDR3 consists of 16 residues. V lost 4 bases and J lost 2, with 13 bases in between. Per the germline V gene, CDR1 is SGDLS and CDR2 is YYNGEE. The CDR3 reads CASSPFRGPGANVLTF. The CDR3 DNA reads TGTGCCAGCAGCCCATTCCGAGGCCCTGGGGCCAACGTCCTGACTTTC.

The J gene is TRBJ1-2, the V gene TRBV19; D might be TRBD1 (6 bases). The germline V and J ends were trimmed by 3 bases and 4 bases, with 18 bases remaining between them. This CDR3 spans 16 amino acids. Per the germline V gene, CDR1 is LNHDA and CDR2 is SQIVND (reference sequence). CDR3 coding DNA: TGTGCCAGTAGTATGGGCCCCACAGGGTCGGTCTATGGCTACACCTTC. This sequence encodes CASSMGPTGSVYGYTF.

This sequence joins TRBV29-1 and TRBJ2-5; weak D call: TRBD1 (5 bases). Germline V gene lookup returns CDR1 SQVTM and CDR2 ANQGSEA. CDR3 length: 16 residues. V dropped 1 base and J dropped 2 bases, with 17 bases sitting between them. CDR3 sequence (DNA): TGCAGCGTTGAAGTAACCAGGGCAGGGCCACAAGAGACCCAGTACTTC. This sequence encodes CSVEVTRAGPQETQYF.

This clone has only a few counts. This chain uses TRBV6-5 with TRBJ2-7, with TRBD1 as a possible D gene (5 bases). Trimming shortened V by 0 bases and J by 0 bases, and 9 bases separated the two germline ends. The CDR3 has 15 residues. From germline, CDR1 is MNHEY and CDR2 SVGAGI. In DNA, the CDR3 is TGTGCCAGCAGTTACTCTTTAGGGGTCTCCTACGAGCAGTACTTC. Translating gives CASSYSLGVSYEQYF.

This rearrangement joins TRBV27 to TRBJ1-6; 9 bases align to TRBD1. Germline CDR1 MNHEY, CDR2 SMNVEV (reference sequence). This CDR3 comprises 15 residues. Trimming cost V 5 bases and J 8 bases; bases outside gene matches: 7. DNA of the CDR3: TGTGCCAGCAGTCAGACACAGGGGGCACATTCACCCCTCCACTTT. As protein: CASSQTQGAHSPLHF.

This rearrangement joins TRBV29-1 to TRBJ2-3; D remains unclear. The CDR3 has 16 amino acids. Germline values: CDR1 SQVTM, CDR2 ANQGSEA. With 4 bases removed from V and 0 bases from J, the gap between germline ends came to 17 bases. The CDR3 loop reads CSVVVGGVSSTDTQYF. CDR3 nucleotide sequence: TGCAGCGTTGTAGTTGGTGGGGTATCTAGCACAGATACGCAGTATTTT.

V is TRBV4-1 and J is TRBJ2-2, with 7 bases that match TRBD1. CDR1 and CDR2 (germline): MGHRA, YSYEKL. J lost 5 bases, V lost 3 bases, and 3 bases had no gene match. The CDR3 is 14 residues long. The DNA of the CDR3 is TGCGCCAGCAGCCACACAGGGGAGACCGGGGAGCTGTTTTTT. Protein product: CASSHTGETGELFF.

This chain connects TRBV6-1 to TRBJ1-6; 8 nucleotides line up with TRBD1. CDR1 is MNHNS, CDR2 SASEGT, per germline. The CDR3 loop spans 15 amino acids. After removal of 2 bases from V and 7 bases from J, the junction contained 4 bases not matched to a gene. The DNA of the CDR3 is TGTGCCAGCAGTGAACAGGACAGGGCCAATTCACCCCTCCACTTT. This gives the protein CASSEQDRANSPLHF.

Written as DNA, the CDR3 is TGTGCCAGTCCGTTAGGGGGGACAGGGGGCGAGGAGCAGTACTTC. Its protein is CASPLGGTGGEEQYF. V is TRBV27 and J is TRBJ2-7; TRBD1 agrees at 12 bases. This CDR3 region has 15 residues. Per the germline V gene, CDR1 is MNHEY and CDR2 is SMNVEV (reference sequence). The trim removed 9 bases at V and 7 bases at J, leaving 13 bases unmatched.

J is TRBJ2-1 and V is TRBV7-2; D assignment may be TRBD1 or TRBD2 (5 bases each). V gave up 2 bases and J gave up 6 bases, with 8 bases separating them. CDR3 length: 13 residues. Looked up from germline, CDR1 is SGHTA and CDR2 is FQGNSA. CDR3 loop: CASSLWDGNEQFF. Here the CDR3 DNA reads TGTGCCAGCAGCTTATGGGACGGCAATGAGCAGTTCTTC. Full variable domain (remainder filled in from reference TRBV7-2 and TRBJ2-1): GAGVSQSPSNKVTEKGKDVELRCDPISGHTALYWYRQSLGQGLEFLIYFQGNSAPDKSGLPSDRFSAERTGGSVSTLTIQRTQQEDSAVYLCASSLWDGNEQFFGPGTRLTVL.

This clone was detected once. V usage is TRBV15 and J usage is TRBJ2-1; D is tentatively TRBD1 or TRBD2 (5 bases each). The CDR3 loop spans 15 amino acids. The V gene's germline CDR1 is LNHNV and CDR2 YYDKDF (reference sequence). Deletions cut 0 bases from V and 6 bases from J, with 12 bases between. DNA for the CDR3: TGTGCCACCAGCAGAGATGTCAGTGGGGGCAATGAGCAGTTCTTC. Residues: CATSRDVSGGNEQFF.

This clone has only a few counts. The chain uses TRBV7-2 and TRBJ2-1; D is unclear. In germline, CDR1 is SGHTA, CDR2 FQGNSA. Deletions cut 4 bases from V and 9 bases from J, with 7 bases between. The CDR3 contains 11 residues. The CDR3 loop reads CASSYGGEQFF. For the CDR3, the DNA is TGTGCCAGCAGCTACGGCGGTGAGCAGTTCTTC.

V gene TRBV14 combines with J gene TRBJ2-1; D perhaps matches TRBD1 (5 bases). V was trimmed by 0 bases and J by 3 bases, leaving 12 bases between them. The V gene's germline CDR1 is SGHDN and CDR2 FVKESK. This CDR3 comprises 16 residues. The CDR3 region is CASSQDEGAFYNEQFF. The CDR3 DNA reads as TGTGCCAGCAGCCAAGATGAAGGGGCGTTCTACAATGAGCAGTTCTTC.

This chain uses TRBV5-6 with TRBJ1-1; D unclear. V lost 0 bases and J lost 11, with 8 bases in between. Germline CDR1 SGHDT, CDR2 YYEEEE. The CDR3 extends over 11 amino acids. CDR3 sequence (DNA): TGTGCCAGCAGCTTGGGGATTTACGCTTTCTTT. Encoded protein: CASSLGIYAFF.

The chain has TRBV4-1 and TRBJ2-7; 7 nucleotides line up with TRBD1. J gave up 1 base and V 1 base, and 7 bases lay outside the gene matches. The CDR3 extends over 16 amino acids. The germline V gene has CDR1 MGHRA and CDR2 YSYEKL. This CDR3 is CASSQVGAGGSYEQYF. CDR3 bases: TGCGCCAGCAGCCAAGTTGGGGCAGGGGGTTCCTACGAGCAGTACTTC.

The chain has TRBV18 and TRBJ2-1; tentative D call: TRBD1 (6 bases). The length of the CDR3 is 15 residues. Trimming cost V 2 bases and J 3 bases, with 11 bases left between them. Germline V gives CDR1 KGHSH, CDR2 LQKENI. CDR3 nucleotide sequence: TGTGCCAGCTCACCAGGGGGCCTAGTCTACAATGAGCAGTTCTTC. Translation: CASSPGGLVYNEQFF.

The chain employs TRBV5-1 and TRBJ2-5; D tentatively reads TRBD1 or TRBD2 (5 bases each). This CDR3 region has 14 residues. V lost 0 bases, J lost 1 base, and 7 bases lay in between. Germline V gene lookup returns CDR1 SGHRS and CDR2 YFSETQ. CDR3: CASSLVGTQETQYF. CDR3 coding DNA: TGCGCCAGCAGCTTGGTAGGGACCCAAGAGACCCAGTACTTC.

This chain's CDR3 is CASSLVMRNTEAFF. CDR3 coding DNA: TGTGCCAGCAGCTTAGTGATGCGGAACACTGAAGCTTTCTTT. V gene TRBV13 combines with J gene TRBJ1-1; D unclear. The CDR3 length is 14 residues. In germline, CDR1 is PRHDT, CDR2 FYEKMQ (reference sequence). The germline V and J ends were trimmed by 1 base and 1 base, with 7 bases remaining between them.